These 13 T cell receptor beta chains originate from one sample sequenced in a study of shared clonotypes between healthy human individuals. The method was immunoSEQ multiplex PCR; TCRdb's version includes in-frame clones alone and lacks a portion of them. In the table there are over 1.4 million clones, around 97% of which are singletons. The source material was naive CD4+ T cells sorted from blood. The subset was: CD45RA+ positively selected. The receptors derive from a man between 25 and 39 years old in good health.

DNA of the CDR3: TGCAGCGTTGGTGGAGGATCACTCGATACGCAGTATTTT. Translated, it gives CSVGGGSLDTQYF. The genes are TRBV29-1 and TRBJ2-3; D possibly corresponds to TRBD2 (5 bases). The V and J ends lost 4 bases and 6 bases respectively, with 14 bases between them. Per the germline V gene, CDR1 is SQVTM and CDR2 is ANQGSEA. The CDR3 extends over 13 amino acids.

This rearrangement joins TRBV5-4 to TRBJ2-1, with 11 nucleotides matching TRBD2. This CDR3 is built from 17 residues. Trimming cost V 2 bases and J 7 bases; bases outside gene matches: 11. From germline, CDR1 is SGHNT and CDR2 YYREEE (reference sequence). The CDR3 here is CASSLGGGLAVTNEQFF. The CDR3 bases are TGTGCCAGCAGCTTAGGGGGGGGACTAGCGGTTACAAATGAGCAGTTCTTC. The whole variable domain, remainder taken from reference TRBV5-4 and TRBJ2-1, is ETGVTQSPTHLIKTRGQQVTLRCSSQSGHNTVSWYQQALGQGPQFIFQYYREEENGRGNFPPRFSGLQFPNYSSELNVNALELDDSALYLCASSLGGGLAVTNEQFFGPGTRLTVL.

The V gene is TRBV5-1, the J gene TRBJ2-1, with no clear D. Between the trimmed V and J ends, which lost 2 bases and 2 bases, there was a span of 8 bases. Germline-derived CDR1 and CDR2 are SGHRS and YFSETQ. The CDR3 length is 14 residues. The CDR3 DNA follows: TGCGCCAGCAGCTTCCTCCAACCCTACAATGAGCAGTTCTTC. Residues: CASSFLQPYNEQFF.

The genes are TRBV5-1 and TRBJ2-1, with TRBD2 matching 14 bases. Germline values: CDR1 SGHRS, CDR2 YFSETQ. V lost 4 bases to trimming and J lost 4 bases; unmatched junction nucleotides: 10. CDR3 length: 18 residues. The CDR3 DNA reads TGCGCCAGCAGCCTAGGACTGGGGACTAGCGGGAGTTACAATGAGCAGTTCTTC. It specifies CASSLGLGTSGSYNEQFF. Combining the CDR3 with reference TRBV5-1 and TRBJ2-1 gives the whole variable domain KAGVTQTPRYLIKTRGQQVTLSCSPISGHRSVSWYQQTPGQGLQFLFEYFSETQRNKGNFPGRFSGRQFSNSRSEMNVSTLELGDSALYLCASSLGLGTSGSYNEQFFGPGTRLTVL.

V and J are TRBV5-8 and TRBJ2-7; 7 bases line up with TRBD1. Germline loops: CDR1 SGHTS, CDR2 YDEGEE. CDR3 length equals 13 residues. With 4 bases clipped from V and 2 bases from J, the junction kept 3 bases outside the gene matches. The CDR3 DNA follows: TGTGCCAGCAGCAACAGGGGAACCTACGAGCAGTACTTC. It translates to CASSNRGTYEQYF.

For the CDR3, the DNA is TGCGCCAGCAGTGATCCAGGGACCGAGCAGTACTTC. Protein: CASSDPGTEQYF. The chain links TRBV10-1 to TRBJ2-7; D may match TRBD1 or TRBD2 (5 bases each). CDR3 length: 12 residues. V was shortened by 3 bases and J by 6 bases, with 9 bases between the two germline ends. CDR1 and CDR2 (germline): WNHNN, SYGVQD (reference sequence).

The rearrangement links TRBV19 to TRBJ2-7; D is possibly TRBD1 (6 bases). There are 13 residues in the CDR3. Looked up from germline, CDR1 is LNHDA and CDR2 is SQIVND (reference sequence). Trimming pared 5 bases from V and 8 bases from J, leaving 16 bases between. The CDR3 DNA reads TGTGCCAGTAGTCCTCCTGGGACATTCAAGCAGTACTTC. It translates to CASSPPGTFKQYF.

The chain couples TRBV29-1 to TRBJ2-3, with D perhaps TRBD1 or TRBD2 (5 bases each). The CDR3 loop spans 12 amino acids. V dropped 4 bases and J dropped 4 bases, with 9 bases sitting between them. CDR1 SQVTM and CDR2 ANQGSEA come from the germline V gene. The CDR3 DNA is TGCAGCGTTGCCGGGGCGCCAGATACGCAGTATTTT. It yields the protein CSVAGAPDTQYF.

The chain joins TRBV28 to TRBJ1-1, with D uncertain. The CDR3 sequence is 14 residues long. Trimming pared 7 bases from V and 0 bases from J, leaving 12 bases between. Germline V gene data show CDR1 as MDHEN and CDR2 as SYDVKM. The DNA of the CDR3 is TGTGCCAGCACCCGACGGTTCATGAACACTGAAGCTTTCTTT. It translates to CASTRRFMNTEAFF.

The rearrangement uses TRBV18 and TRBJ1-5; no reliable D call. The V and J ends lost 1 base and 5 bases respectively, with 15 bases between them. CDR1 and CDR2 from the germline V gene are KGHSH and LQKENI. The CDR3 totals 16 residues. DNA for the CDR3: TGTGCCAGCTCACCACTCCCTCGGGTTGCGCATCAGCCCCAGCATTTT. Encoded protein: CASSPLPRVAHQPQHF.

The CDR3 region has the DNA TGTGCCAGCAGCTTGGCGACAGGCTCATGGTTCTACACTGAAGCTTTCTTT. The encoded protein is CASSLATGSWFYTEAFF. This chain uses TRBV5-5 with TRBJ1-1; weak D call: TRBD1 (6 bases). V was cut by 0 bases and J by 3 bases, with 18 bases left in between. The CDR3 sequence is 17 residues long. Per the germline V gene, CDR1 is SGHKS and CDR2 is YYEKEE (reference sequence).

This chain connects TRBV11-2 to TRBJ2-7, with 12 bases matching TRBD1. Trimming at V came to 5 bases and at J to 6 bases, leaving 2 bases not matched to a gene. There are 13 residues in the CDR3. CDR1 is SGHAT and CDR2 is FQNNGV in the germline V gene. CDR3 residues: CASSRDRGREQYF. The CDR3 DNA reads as TGTGCCAGCAGCCGGGACAGGGGGCGCGAGCAGTACTTC. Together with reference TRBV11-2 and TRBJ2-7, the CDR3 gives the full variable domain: EAGVAQSPRYKIIEKRQSVAFWCNPISGHATLYWYQQILGQGPKLLIQFQNNGVVDDSQLPKDRFSAERLKGVDSTLKIQPAKLEDSAVYLCASSRDRGREQYFGPGTRLTVT.

CDR3 protein: CASSTTGSGANVLTF. The CDR3 DNA reads as TGTGCCAGCTCAACGACAGGGTCTGGGGCCAACGTCCTGACTTTC. J is TRBJ2-6 and V is TRBV18; TRBD1 agrees at 7 bases. The CDR3 is 15 residues long. Germline CDR1 reads KGHSH; CDR2 reads LQKENI. V shed 5 bases, J shed 1 base, and the junction held 2 bases outside the gene matches.